Presented here are 10 T cell receptor beta chains from one specimen sequenced in a study of cytomegalovirus exposure and HLA in healthy donors. PCR involved 60 Vbeta and 13 Jbeta primers. TCRdb's copy holds only in-frame clones and misses some; the assay was immunoSEQ multiplex PCR. Of about 87,000 clones in the sample, about four fifths were seen once. Sequenced input: PBMCs. Receptors originate from a woman between 35 and 50 years old in good health and CMV-seronegative.

This clone showed up just a few times. V usage is TRBV10-3 and J usage is TRBJ1-5; 7 nucleotides match TRBD1. The CDR3 runs to 15 residues. V dropped 0 bases and J dropped 4; count of bases not matched to a gene: 3. Germline V gene data show CDR1 as ENHRY and CDR2 as SYGVKD. The CDR3 sequence: CAISESGTVNQPQHF. The CDR3 DNA reads as TGTGCCATCAGTGAGTCTGGGACAGTGAATCAGCCCCAGCATTTT.

The chain links TRBV19 to TRBJ1-1; the match to TRBD1 covers 10 bases. This CDR3 comprises 14 residues. The germline CDR1 and CDR2 sequences are LNHDA and SQIVND (reference sequence). V lost 5 bases and J lost 7; bases outside the gene matches: 7. The CDR3 reads CASSPRQGAGEAFF. Written as DNA, the CDR3 is TGTGCCAGTAGTCCCAGACAGGGGGCTGGTGAAGCTTTCTTT.

V and J are TRBV5-5 and TRBJ2-5; 7 bases fit TRBD1. CDR1 is SGHKS, CDR2 YYEKEE, per germline (reference sequence). J gave up 2 bases and V 0 bases, and 4 bases lay outside the gene matches. The CDR3 contains 15 residues. CDR3 amino acids: CASSLGTGPQETQYF. As DNA, the CDR3 is TGTGCCAGCAGCTTGGGGACAGGTCCTCAAGAGACCCAGTACTTC.

This chain joins TRBV29-1 and TRBJ2-7; D not certain. In germline, CDR1 is SQVTM, CDR2 ANQGSEA. The CDR3 covers 15 residues. V lost 1 base and J 2 bases, leaving 15 bases between the germline ends. The CDR3 here is CSVEGSLDGAYEQYF. CDR3 DNA: TGCAGCGTTGAAGGGTCCCTCGACGGAGCCTACGAGCAGTACTTC.

This chain uses TRBV9 with TRBJ2-7; D gene ambiguous. The CDR3 loop spans 15 amino acids. Germline assignment: CDR1 SGDLS and CDR2 YYNGEE. V lost 0 bases and J lost 2, with 12 bases in between. The CDR3 nucleotides are TGTGCCAGCAGCGTAGAGACCGGCGGCGCCTACGAGCAGTACTTC. It translates to CASSVETGGAYEQYF. Using reference TRBV9 and TRBJ2-7 for the parts outside the CDR3, the full variable domain is DSGVTQTPKHLITATGQRVTLRCSPRSGDLSVYWYQQSLDQGLQFLIQYYNGEERAKGNILERFSAQQFPDLHSELNLSSLELGDSALYFCASSVETGGAYEQYFGPGTRLTVT.

The chain combines TRBV4-1 with TRBJ2-1, with D perhaps TRBD1 (6 bases). CDR3 length: 17 amino acids. Trimming took off 1 base at V and 0 bases at J, with 13 bases between the two ends. Germline assignment: CDR1 MGHRA and CDR2 YSYEKL. The CDR3 region is CASSQGAGVSSYNEQFF. The CDR3 DNA is TGCGCCAGCAGCCAAGGGGCAGGGGTGAGCTCCTACAATGAGCAGTTCTTC.

The chain joins TRBV18 to TRBJ2-6, with 8 bases lining up with TRBD1. This CDR3 spans 17 amino acids. With 4 bases clipped from V and 2 bases from J, the junction kept 7 bases outside the gene matches. The V gene's germline CDR1 is KGHSH and CDR2 LQKENI. CDR3 sequence reads: CASSRQGTGPGANVLTF. The DNA of the CDR3 is TGTGCCAGCTCACGACAGGGGACCGGCCCTGGGGCCAACGTCCTGACTTTC.

Written as DNA, the CDR3 is TGTGCCAGCAGTTCTCCAGGGGATGAAGCTTTCTTT. Encoded protein: CASSSPGDEAFF. This chain connects TRBV7-8 to TRBJ1-1, with D perhaps matching TRBD1 (6 bases). The CDR3 totals 12 residues. V lost 6 bases, J lost 7 bases, and 12 bases lay in between. Germline V CDR1 and CDR2: SGHVS, FQNEAQ.

The V and J genes are TRBV30 and TRBJ1-4; tentatively, D is TRBD1 (6 bases). This CDR3 comprises 14 residues. Trimming removed 4 bases from V and 8 bases from J, with 17 bases in between. Germline V gene sequence: CDR1 GTSNPN, CDR2 SVGIG (reference sequence). The chain's CDR3 is CAWNWGQGWEKLFF. The CDR3 nucleotides read TGTGCCTGGAATTGGGGACAAGGGTGGGAAAAACTGTTTTTT. Supplemented by reference TRBV30 and TRBJ1-4, the full variable domain reads SQTIHQWPATLVQPVGSPLSLECTVEGTSNPNLYWYRQAAGRGLQLLFYSVGIGQISSEVPQNLSASRPQDRQFILSSKKLLLSDSGFYLCAWNWGQGWEKLFFGSGTQLSVL.

This chain uses TRBV5-1 with TRBJ2-7; 8 positions match TRBD1. V was pared by 4 bases and J by 2 bases, with 8 bases of the junction left unmatched. This CDR3 spans 15 amino acids. CDR1 SGHRS and CDR2 YFSETQ come from the germline V gene. The CDR3 region has the DNA TGCGCCAGCAGCAGTTCCGGGACAGGCCCCTACGAGCAGTACTTC. Protein sequence: CASSSSGTGPYEQYF.